This T cell receptor beta chain was profiled in a study of shared clonotypes between healthy human individuals. General study results and limits: It was expected that sequencing depth would affect clonotype sharing among donors. Clonotypes which were not shared had lower generation probabilities than clonotypes that all four donors shared. Memory subsets generally showed lower estimated richness than naive subsets.

This CDR3 contains 16 residues. The germline V gene has CDR1 KGHSH and CDR2 LQKENI. Trimming cost V 0 bases and J 3 bases; bases outside gene matches: 3. This was a deep-level run. Some clones are missing from TCRdb's copy, which holds only in-frame ones; the method was immunoSEQ multiplex PCR. The sample carries roughly 2.2 million clones, approximately 95% recorded once. About this clone: Antigen specificity is unknown.

The sequence derives from a man aged 18 to 29 in good health. Some clones in this sample may be carry-over from other donors' samples. The sample consisted of naive CD4+ T cells from PBMCs. Noted subset: CD45RA+ positively selected. V is TRBV18 and J is TRBJ2-7, with 12 bases that match TRBD2. The CDR3 protein is CASSPPSTSGSYEQYF. The CDR3 DNA follows: TGTGCCAGCTCACCACCTTCGACTAGCGGGAGCTACGAGCAGTACTTC.